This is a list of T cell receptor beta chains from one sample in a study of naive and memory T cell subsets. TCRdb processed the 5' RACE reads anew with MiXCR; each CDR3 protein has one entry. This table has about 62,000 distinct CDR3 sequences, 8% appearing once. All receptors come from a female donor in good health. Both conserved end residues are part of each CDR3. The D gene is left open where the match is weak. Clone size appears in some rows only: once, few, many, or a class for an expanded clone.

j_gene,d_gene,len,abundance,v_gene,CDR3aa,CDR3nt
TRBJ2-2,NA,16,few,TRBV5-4,CASSLMGVRNTGELFF,TGTGCCAGCAGCTTGATGGGGGTGAGGAACACCGGGGAGCTGTTTTTT
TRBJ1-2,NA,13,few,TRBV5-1,CASSSESTYGYTF,TGCGCCAGCAGCTCCGAGTCAACCTATGGCTACACCTTC
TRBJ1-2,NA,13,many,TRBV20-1,CSARNQENYGYTF,TGCAGTGCCCGGAACCAGGAGAACTATGGCTACACCTTC
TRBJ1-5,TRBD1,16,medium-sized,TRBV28,CASSSPGQGEGQPQHF,TGTGCCAGCAGTTCCCCCGGACAGGGGGAAGGCCAGCCCCAGCATTTT
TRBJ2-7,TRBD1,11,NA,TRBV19,CASRQGNEQYF,TGTGCCAGTAGACAGGGGAACGAGCAGTACTTC
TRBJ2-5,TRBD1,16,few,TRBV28,CASRGPHRGYRETQYF,TGTGCCAGCAGGGGCCCCCACAGGGGCTACCGAGAGACCCAGTACTTC
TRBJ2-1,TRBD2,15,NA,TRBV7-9,CASSLVLAGENEQFF,TGTGCCAGCAGCTTAGTTCTAGCGGGAGAAAATGAGCAGTTCTTC
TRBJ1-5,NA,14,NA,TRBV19,CASSSGAGNQPQHF,TGTGCCAGTAGTAGTGGGGCTGGGAATCAGCCCCAGCATTTT
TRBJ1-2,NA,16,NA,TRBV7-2,CASSLSGVGINYGYTF,TGTGCCAGCAGCCTTAGTGGTGTAGGAATCAACTATGGCTACACCTTC
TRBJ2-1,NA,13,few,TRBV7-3,CASSRRTDNEQFF,TGTGCCAGCAGCCGACGGACAGACAATGAGCAGTTCTTC
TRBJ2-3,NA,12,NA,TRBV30,CAWGGGRDTQYF,TGTGCCTGGGGCGGCGGCAGGGATACGCAGTATTTT
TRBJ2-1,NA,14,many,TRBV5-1,CASSLDRPIGEQFF,TGCGCCAGCAGCTTGGATAGGCCTATTGGTGAGCAGTTCTTC
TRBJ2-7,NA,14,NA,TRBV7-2,CASSLAHSTYEQYF,TGTGCCAGCAGCTTAGCACACAGCACCTACGAGCAGTACTTC
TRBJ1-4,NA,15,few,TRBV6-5,CASSYFGTRNEKLFF,TGTGCCAGCAGTTATTTCGGGACACGGAATGAAAAACTGTTTTTT
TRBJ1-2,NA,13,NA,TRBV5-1,CASSLGDDYGYTF,TGCGCCAGCAGCTTGGGAGACGACTATGGCTACACCTTC
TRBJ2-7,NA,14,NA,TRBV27,CASSIGLSSYEQYF,TGTGCCAGCAGTATTGGACTGAGCTCCTACGAGCAGTACTTC
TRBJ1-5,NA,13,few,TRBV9,CASSVGVNQPQHF,TGTGCCAGCAGCGTAGGAGTTAATCAGCCCCAGCATTTT
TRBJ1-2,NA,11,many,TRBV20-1,CSAGGNYGYTF,TGCAGTGCCGGTGGGAACTATGGCTACACCTTC
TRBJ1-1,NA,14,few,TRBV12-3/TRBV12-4,CASSFGVSSTEAFF,TGTGCCAGCAGTTTCGGTGTAAGTTCCACTGAAGCTTTCTTT
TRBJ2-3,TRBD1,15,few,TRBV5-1,CASSRQGAPTDTQYF,TGCGCCAGCAGCCGCCAGGGGGCCCCCACAGATACGCAGTATTTT
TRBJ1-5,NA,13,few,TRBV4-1,CASSQEGRQPQHF,TGCGCCAGCAGCCAAGAGGGTAGGCAGCCCCAGCATTTT
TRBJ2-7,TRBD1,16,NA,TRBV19,CASSGTGTEIPYEQYF,TGTGCCAGTAGTGGAACCGGGACAGAGATCCCCTACGAGCAGTACTTC
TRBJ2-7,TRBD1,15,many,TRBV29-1,CSAEGDRPNSYEQYF,TGCAGCGCAGAAGGGGACAGGCCGAACTCCTACGAGCAGTACTTC
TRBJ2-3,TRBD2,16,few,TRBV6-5,CASSYSTSGLTDTQYF,TGTGCCAGCAGTTACTCGACTAGCGGCCTAACAGATACGCAGTATTTT
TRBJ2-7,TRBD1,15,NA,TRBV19,CASAFLQQGVYEQYF,TGTGCCAGTGCTTTCCTGCAACAGGGGGTATACGAGCAGTACTTC
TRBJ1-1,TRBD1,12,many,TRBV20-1,CSAHRGNTEAFF,TGCAGTGCTCACAGGGGGAACACTGAAGCTTTCTTT
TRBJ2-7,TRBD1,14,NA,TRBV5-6,CASRSGTGPYEQYF,TGTGCCAGCAGGTCCGGGACAGGCCCCTACGAGCAGTACTTC
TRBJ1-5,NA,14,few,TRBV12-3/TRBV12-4,CASSQDLSNQPQHF,TGTGCCAGCAGCCAAGACTTAAGCAATCAGCCCCAGCATTTT
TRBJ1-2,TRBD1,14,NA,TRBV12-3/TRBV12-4,CASSRGQGTKGYTF,TGTGCCAGCAGTAGAGGACAGGGAACAAAGGGCTACACCTTC
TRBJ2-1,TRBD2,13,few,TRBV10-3,CAIGTSGGNEQFF,TGTGCCATCGGGACTAGCGGGGGCAATGAGCAGTTCTTC
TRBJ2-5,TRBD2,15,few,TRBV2,CASSEALAGGETQYF,TGTGCCAGCAGTGAAGCCCTAGCGGGAGGAGAGACCCAGTACTTC
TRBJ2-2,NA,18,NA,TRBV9,CASSVDAETRANTGELFF,TGTGCCAGCAGCGTAGACGCGGAGACTCGCGCGAACACCGGGGAGCTGTTTTTT
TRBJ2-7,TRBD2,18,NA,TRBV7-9,CASSSALPTSGRAYEQYF,TGTGCCAGCAGCTCCGCCCTTCCAACTAGCGGGAGGGCCTACGAGCAGTACTTC
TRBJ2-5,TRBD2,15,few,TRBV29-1,CSVLGTSGFQETQYF,TGCAGCGTTTTAGGGACTAGCGGCTTCCAAGAGACCCAGTACTTC
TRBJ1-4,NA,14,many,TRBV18,CASSPSGDREKLFF,TGTGCCAGCTCACCGTCAGGGGACCGTGAAAAACTGTTTTTT
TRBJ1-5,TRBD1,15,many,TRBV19,CASSPDRGLGQPQHF,TGTGCCAGTAGTCCGGACAGGGGACTAGGGCAGCCCCAGCATTTT
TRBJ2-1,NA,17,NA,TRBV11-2,CASRSLWDRERYNEQFF,TGTGCCAGCAGGAGCTTATGGGACCGGGAGCGATACAATGAGCAGTTCTTC
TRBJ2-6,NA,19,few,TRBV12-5,CASVESGGQIFSGANVLTF,TGTGCTAGTGTAGAGTCGGGGGGACAGATCTTCTCTGGGGCCAACGTCCTGACTTTC
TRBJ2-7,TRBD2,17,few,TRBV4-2,CASSQAIAGGRTYEQYF,TGTGCCAGCAGCCAGGCTATAGCGGGGGGGCGTACCTACGAGCAGTACTTC
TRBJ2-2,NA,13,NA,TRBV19,CASSGATTGELFF,TGTGCCAGTAGCGGGGCCACCACCGGGGAGCTGTTTTTT
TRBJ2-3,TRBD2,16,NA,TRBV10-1,CASSHDERGYTDTQYF,TGCGCCAGCAGCCACGACGAGCGGGGGTACACAGATACGCAGTATTTT
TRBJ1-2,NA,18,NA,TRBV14,CASSSLAGVQISNYGYTF,TGTGCCAGCAGTTCCCTTGCTGGGGTACAAATCTCTAACTATGGCTACACCTTC
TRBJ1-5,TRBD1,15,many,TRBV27,CASSRGQGGYQPQHF,TGTGCCAGCAGTAGGGGACAGGGAGGGTATCAGCCCCAGCATTTT
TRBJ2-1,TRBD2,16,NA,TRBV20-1,CSARGGGRGDEWEQFF,TGCAGTGCTAGAGGCGGCGGGAGGGGGGACGAATGGGAGCAGTTCTTC
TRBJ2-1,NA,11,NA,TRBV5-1,CASSAGNEQFF,TGCGCCAGCAGCGCCGGGAATGAGCAGTTCTTC
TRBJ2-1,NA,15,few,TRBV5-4,CASSFGGARNNEQFF,TGTGCCAGCAGCTTTGGGGGGGCTAGAAACAATGAGCAGTTCTTC
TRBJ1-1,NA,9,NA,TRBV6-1,CASRTEAFF,TGTGCCAGCCGGACTGAAGCTTTCTTT
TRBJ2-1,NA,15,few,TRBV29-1,CSVVIGTFGTNEQFF,TGCAGCGTTGTCATCGGGACATTCGGGACCAATGAGCAGTTCTTC
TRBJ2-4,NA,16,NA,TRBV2,CASSERLPSAKNIQYF,TGTGCCAGCAGTGAGAGACTACCTTCAGCCAAAAACATTCAGTACTTC